Shown below are 23 T cell receptor beta chains from a single sample sequenced in a study of human T cells and chemical hapten exposure. TCRdb independently ran MiXCR on the RACE reads; one entry per CDR3 protein. The table has about 78,000 distinct CDR3 sequences, 7.5% to 9.5% seen once. Described time point: patch test 2, 6 weeks after DPC sensitization. Treatment described: therapeutic diphenylcyclopropenone sensitization with weekly scalp DPC. The sequenced sample was whole blood, obtained in connection with sensitization to the hapten diphenylcyclopropenone (DPC). The receptors were sampled from a woman in her 50s with alopecia areata. Some clones in this sample may be carry-over from other donors' samples.

This clonotype was counted only a few times. The J gene is TRBJ2-1, the V gene TRBV7-9; TRBD2 aligns across 10 bases. The CDR3 is 15 residues long. With V trimmed by 5 bases and J by 9 bases, 10 bases remained unmatched. Germline values: CDR1 SEHNR, CDR2 FQNEAQ (reference sequence). The CDR3 spells CASSQPAGGPIEQFF. Written as DNA, the CDR3 is TGTGCCAGCAGCCAGCCAGCGGGAGGGCCGATTGAGCAGTTCTTC.

This clonotype was recorded at least ten times. This chain links TRBV15 with TRBJ2-7; D remains ambiguous. CDR1 LNHNV and CDR2 YYDKDF come from the germline V gene (reference sequence). Trimming took off 0 bases at V and 12 bases at J, with 12 bases between the two ends. The CDR3 has 12 residues. CDR3 in DNA: TGTGCCACCAGCAGAGAGGTGGGTCGGCGGTACTTC. Its translation: CATSREVGRRYF. Complete variable domain (other parts from reference TRBV15 and TRBJ2-7): DAMVIQNPRYQVTQFGKPVTLSCSQTLNHNVMYWYQQKSSQAPKLLFHYYDKDFNNEADTPDNFQSRRPNTSFCFLDIRSPGLGDTAMYLCATSREVGRRYFGPGTRLTVT.

At least ten counts were recorded for this clonotype. V gene TRBV4-3 combines with J gene TRBJ2-7; D could derive from TRBD1 or TRBD2 (6 bases each). CDR1 and CDR2 from the germline V gene are LGHNA and YSLEER. This CDR3 has 16 residues. V was trimmed by 3 bases and J by 0 bases, leaving 15 bases between them. CDR3 nucleotide sequence: TGCGCCAGCAGCCATTCAGGAGGGACACCCTCCTACGAGCAGTACTTC. Its protein is CASSHSGGTPSYEQYF.

In this sample, this clonotype turned up a few times. The V and J genes are TRBV12-3 or TRBV12-4 and TRBJ1-2; the match to TRBD1 covers 7 bases. The V gene end was trimmed by 7 bases and the J gene end by 6 bases; junction bases not matched to a gene: 8. The CDR3 length is 13 residues. CDR3 sequence reads: CASTQDRFNGYTF. CDR3 DNA: TGTGCCAGCACCCAGGACAGGTTTAATGGCTACACCTTC.

This clonotype came up a few times. The rearrangement joins TRBV24-1 to TRBJ2-1, with 8 bases that match TRBD2. Unmatched junction bases numbered 4, after V lost 9 bases and J lost 1 base. The CDR3 spans 14 residues. In germline, CDR1 is KGHDR, CDR2 SFDVKD. CDR3 DNA sequence: TGTGCCACCGGAAGCGGGGGTTCCTACAATGAGCAGTTCTTC. It encodes CATGSGGSYNEQFF.

There are many counts of this clonotype. The chain has TRBV2 and TRBJ1-3; D gene ambiguous. With 6 bases removed from V and 0 bases from J, the gap between germline ends came to 12 bases. Germline CDR1 is SNHLY and CDR2 is FYNNEI. The CDR3 is 15 residues long. The CDR3 DNA is TGTGCCAGCAGAATTGACCCGAGCTCTGGAAACACCATATATTTT. Translating gives CASRIDPSSGNTIYF.

Details on this clonotype: A much more abundant neighbour one base away suggests this may be a read error. V usage is TRBV11-1 and J usage is TRBJ1-1; TRBD1 might be the D (5 bases). This CDR3 comprises 14 residues. Germline V gene lookup returns CDR1 SGHAT and CDR2 FQDESV (reference sequence). The CDR3 loop reads CATSLQTGNTEAFF. The CDR3 region has the DNA TGTGCCACCAGCCTTCAAACAGGGAACACTGAAGCTTTCTTT. Filled out from reference TRBV11-1 and TRBJ1-1, the complete variable domain reads EAEVAQSPRYKITEKSQAVAFWCDPISGHATLYWYRQILGQGPELLVQFQDESVVDDSQLPKDRFSAERLKGVDSTLKIQPAELGDSAMYLCATSLQTGNTEAFFGQGTRLTVV.

This clonotype was recorded many times. V usage is TRBV29-1 and J usage is TRBJ1-2; D remains ambiguous. Germline V gene lookup returns CDR1 SQVTM and CDR2 ANQGSEA. The germline V and J ends were trimmed by 4 bases and 3 bases, with 9 bases remaining between them. The CDR3 is 12 residues long. CDR3 protein: CSVGERDYGYTF. The CDR3 bases are TGCAGCGTTGGCGAGAGGGACTATGGCTACACCTTC.

This clonotype turned up a few times. The chain uses TRBV7-2 and TRBJ2-3; the D gene is possibly TRBD1 (6 bases). The CDR3 sequence is 15 residues long. CDR1 SGHTA and CDR2 FQGNSA come from the germline V gene. V gave up 1 base and J gave up 1 base, with 9 bases separating them. CDR3 sequence reads: CASSLEQGRTDTQYF. The CDR3 DNA sequence: TGTGCCAGCAGCTTAGAACAGGGACGCACAGATACGCAGTATTTT.

V is TRBV5-1 and J is TRBJ2-7; 9 bases are shared with TRBD1. Trimming cost V 2 bases and J 1 base; bases outside gene matches: 4. Germline CDR1 SGHRS, CDR2 YFSETQ. CDR3 length: 15 residues. The CDR3 loop is CASSFGQGPSYEQYF. The CDR3 DNA follows: TGCGCCAGCAGCTTCGGACAGGGGCCTTCCTACGAGCAGTACTTC.

This chain links TRBV27 with TRBJ2-5; 9 bases line up with TRBD1. CDR3 length equals 18 residues. CDR1 is MNHEY, CDR2 SMNVEV, per germline (reference sequence). V gave up 8 bases and J gave up 5 bases; unmatched junction bases: 21. CDR3 loop: CASSRGQGSNGSRETQYF. CDR3 nucleotide sequence: TGTGCCAGCTCTAGGGGACAGGGTAGTAACGGGAGCCGGGAGACCCAGTACTTC.

This chain connects TRBV6-6 to TRBJ2-7; D not certain. Trimming took 2 bases from V and 3 from J, leaving 8 bases between them. The CDR3 has 13 amino acids. CDR1 and CDR2 (germline): MNHNY, SVGAGI (reference sequence). The CDR3 region is CASSYVGNYEQYF. The CDR3 DNA is TGTGCCAGCAGTTACGTGGGAAACTACGAGCAGTACTTC.

This chain connects TRBV29-1 to TRBJ2-1; unclear D gene. The CDR3 sequence is 12 residues long. The germline V and J ends were trimmed by 5 bases and 9 bases, with 14 bases remaining between them. CDR1 and CDR2 (germline): SQVTM, ANQGSEA. The CDR3 DNA is TGCAGCGTTCTACCCCCAGGCCCTGAGCAGTTCTTC. This encodes CSVLPPGPEQFF.

In this sample, this clonotype turned up a few times. This sequence joins TRBV24-1 and TRBJ2-3, with D perhaps being TRBD1 or TRBD2 (5 bases each). This CDR3 region has 16 residues. CDR1 is KGHDR and CDR2 is SFDVKD in the germline V gene. V lost 5 bases to trimming and J lost 1 base, with 15 bases between them. The CDR3 DNA is TGTGCCACCAGTGCCTCCGGGGCCCGGGGCACAGATACGCAGTATTTT. Translated, it gives CATSASGARGTDTQYF.

This clonotype was seen a handful of times. Written as DNA, the CDR3 is TGTGCCAGCAGTTTAACAGGCCAGGGGCACTCACCCCTCCACTTT. Protein sequence: CASSLTGQGHSPLHF. The V gene is TRBV12-3 or TRBV12-4, the J gene TRBJ1-6; the D gene is possibly TRBD1 (6 bases). There are 15 residues in the CDR3. Trimming left V 2 bases short and J 10 bases short, with 15 bases between.

This clonotype was recorded at least ten times. The chain employs TRBV7-8 and TRBJ1-1; D is uncertain. The germline gives CDR1 SGHVS, CDR2 FQNEAQ. The ends were cut back, 3 bases at V and 3 bases at J, with 14 bases in the middle. The CDR3 runs to 15 residues. The CDR3, as DNA: TGTGCCAGCAGCTTTTCGTTCATGGGGTACACTGAAGCTTTCTTT. It codes for CASSFSFMGYTEAFF. The full variable domain, with the rest looked up from reference TRBV7-8 and TRBJ1-1, is GAGVSQSPRYKVAKRGQDVALRCDPISGHVSLFWYQQALGQGPEFLTYFQNEAQLDKSGLPSDRFFAERPEGSVSTLKIQRTQQEDSAVYLCASSFSFMGYTEAFFGQGTRLTVV.

This clonotype has just a few counts. The chain combines TRBV9 with TRBJ2-7, with TRBD2 matching 9 bases. The CDR3 loop spans 16 amino acids. From germline, CDR1 is SGDLS and CDR2 YYNGEE. V lost 2 bases and J lost 5; bases outside the gene matches: 11. CDR3 coding DNA: TGTGCCAGCAGCGTGGGCGGGGGGGCTCCCACCCACGAGCAGTACTTC. Amino acid sequence: CASSVGGGAPTHEQYF. Based on the CDR3 plus reference TRBV9 and TRBJ2-7, the full variable domain is DSGVTQTPKHLITATGQRVTLRCSPRSGDLSVYWYQQSLDQGLQFLIQYYNGEERAKGNILERFSAQQFPDLHSELNLSSLELGDSALYFCASSVGGGAPTHEQYFGPGTRLTVT.

This clonotype has ten or more counts. This chain connects TRBV29-1 to TRBJ2-5; a weak D match, TRBD1 (5 bases). CDR1 is SQVTM, CDR2 ANQGSEA, per germline. The V end was cut by 0 bases, the J end by 2 bases, with 10 bases between. The CDR3 runs to 14 residues. Written as DNA, the CDR3 is TGCAGCGTTGAAGATTTTAGACAGCAAGAGACCCAGTACTTC. This gives the protein CSVEDFRQQETQYF.

This chain connects TRBV2 to TRBJ2-2; D is unclear. Germline CDR1 reads SNHLY; CDR2 reads FYNNEI. Trimming removed 2 bases from V and 6 bases from J, with 7 bases in between. The CDR3 has 13 amino acids. The CDR3 here is CASSETPPGELFF. The DNA of the CDR3 is TGTGCCAGCAGTGAAACTCCACCCGGGGAGCTGTTTTTT.

With respect to this clonotype: A clone one base away is much larger, so this may be a read error. The chain recombines TRBV7-8 with TRBJ1-1; D is unclear. The germline gives CDR1 SGHVS, CDR2 FQNEAQ. V lost 0 bases and J lost 0, with 23 bases in between. This CDR3 has 20 amino acids. CDR3 sequence (DNA): TGTGCCAGCAGCTTAGCCAAGTTCCCTCCCACGCGTCAAATGAACACTGAAGCTTTCTTT. It is translated as CASSLAKFPPTRQMNTEAFF.

This clonotype was counted a few times. V gene TRBV7-2 combines with J gene TRBJ2-7, with 8 bases identical to TRBD2. CDR1 SGHTA and CDR2 FQGNSA come from the germline V gene. The length of the CDR3 is 15 residues. After removal of 1 base from V and 1 base from J, the junction contained 3 bases not matched to a gene. DNA for the CDR3: TGTGCCAGCAGCTTAGGAGCGGGAGCTTCCTACGAGCAGTACTTC. This translates into CASSLGAGASYEQYF.

Remarks on this clonotype: An end of the junction does not agree with germline; a read error may underlie this. The chain is built from TRBV4-3 and TRBJ1-6; no reliable D call. This CDR3 contains 15 residues. The V gene's germline CDR1 is LGHNA and CDR2 YSLEER. The CDR3: CASSQESTNNSPLNF. The CDR3 nucleotides read TGCGCCAGCAGCCAAGAGTCTACGAATAATTCACCCCTCAACTTT.

In DNA, the CDR3 is TGTGCCAGCCGATTCGACCAAGAGACCCAGTACTTC. The encoded protein is CASRFDQETQYF. J is TRBJ2-5 and V is TRBV28, with D hard to call. The germline V gene has CDR1 MDHEN and CDR2 SYDVKM. Trimming left V 8 bases short and J 0 bases short, with 7 bases between. The CDR3 is 12 residues long.